These 20 T cell receptor beta chains originate from one sample sequenced in a study of T-cell memory formation after mild COVID-19. TCRdb reprocessed the 5' RACE reads with MiXCR, giving one entry per CDR3 protein. The sample lists about 130,000 distinct CDR3 sequences; approximately 17% were seen once. The sequenced sample was PBMCs or a T cell subset sorted from them (not recorded which). The receptor set was obtained from a man between 18 and 35 years old who had mild COVID-19 (a few samples of this study predate the infection). Cell type and time point are not known.

In this sample, this clonotype turned up a few times. CDR3 loop: CSAKTDTDTQYF. CDR3 in DNA: TGCAGTGCTAAGACAGACACAGATACGCAGTATTTT. The chain has TRBV20-1 and TRBJ2-3; the D gene is possibly TRBD1 (5 bases). In germline, CDR1 is DFQATT, CDR2 SNEGSKA (reference sequence). With 4 bases removed from V and 2 bases from J, the gap between germline ends came to 7 bases. The CDR3 consists of 12 residues.

This clonotype appeared a few times. The chain uses TRBV2 and TRBJ2-7; 7 bases map to TRBD1. The CDR3 contains 15 residues. Trimming removed 6 bases from V and 0 bases from J; junction bases left unmatched: 8. Germline CDR1 reads SNHLY; CDR2 reads FYNNEI. The CDR3 here is CASSYTGVASYEQYV. CDR3 coding DNA: TGTGCCAGCAGCTATACAGGGGTAGCCTCCTACGAGCAGTACGTC.

At least ten counts were recorded for this clonotype. The genes are TRBV6-5 and TRBJ2-7; possible D gene TRBD1, 6 bases. The germline gives CDR1 MNHEY, CDR2 SVGAGI. This CDR3 is built from 15 residues. The V end was cut by 2 bases, the J end by 3 bases, with 14 bases between. The CDR3: CASSYSATGSYEQYF. In nucleotides, the CDR3 is TGTGCCAGCAGTTACAGTGCTACAGGGAGCTACGAGCAGTACTTC.

This clonotype has a handful of counts. The chain combines TRBV9 with TRBJ1-1; D gene ambiguous. Germline V lookup: CDR1 SGDLS, CDR2 YYNGEE. This CDR3 spans 14 amino acids. V lost 2 bases to trimming and J lost 1 base, with 9 bases between them. The CDR3 region is CASSVTRQNTEAFF. CDR3 nucleotide sequence: TGTGCCAGCAGCGTCACCCGACAGAACACTGAAGCTTTCTTT.

This clonotype was detected a few times. The chain is built from TRBV6-2 or TRBV6-3 and TRBJ2-5, with a possible D match to TRBD2 (6 bases). CDR3 length: 16 amino acids. The V gene's germline CDR1 is MNHEY and CDR2 SVGEGT. V was pared by 2 bases and J by 0 bases, with 13 bases between. CDR3 amino acids: CASSYGLATYQETQYF. CDR3 in DNA: TGTGCCAGCAGTTACGGGCTAGCGACGTACCAAGAGACCCAGTACTTC.

This sequence joins TRBV6-5 and TRBJ1-1, with a tentative D call TRBD1 (5 bases). Germline V gene sequence: CDR1 MNHEY, CDR2 SVGAGI. V dropped 6 bases and J dropped 4 bases, with 15 bases sitting between them. The CDR3 is 14 amino acids. DNA of the CDR3: TGTGCCAGCAGCCGGGACCGGAAGACCACTGAAGCTTTCTTT. Protein product: CASSRDRKTTEAFF.

This clonotype was observed a few times. V usage is TRBV6-2 or TRBV6-3 and J usage is TRBJ1-2, with a weak D call TRBD1 (5 bases). Germline V gene sequence: CDR1 MNHEY, CDR2 SVGEGT. V lost 5 bases and J 1 base, leaving 11 bases between the germline ends. The CDR3 has 14 amino acids. The CDR3 region is CASSHPGGNYGYTF. For the CDR3, the DNA is TGTGCCAGCAGTCACCCCGGGGGTAACTATGGCTACACCTTC.

V and J are TRBV2 and TRBJ1-6, with D uncertain. Germline V gives CDR1 SNHLY, CDR2 FYNNEI. The V and J ends lost 4 bases and 9 bases respectively, with 10 bases between them. The CDR3 has 13 amino acids. CDR3 in amino acids: CASSVARASPLHF. DNA of the CDR3: TGTGCCAGCAGTGTGGCTAGGGCTTCACCCCTCCACTTT.

This clonotype was seen ten or more times. The genes are TRBV7-2 and TRBJ2-5; 8 bases map to TRBD2. CDR3 size: 15 residues. Germline trimming cut 1 base from V and 4 bases from J; bases unmatched to any gene: 5. Germline V lookup: CDR1 SGHTA, CDR2 FQGNSA. In DNA form, the CDR3 reads TGTGCCAGCAGCTTAGTTAGCGGGGACGGAGAGACCCAGTACTTC. Translation: CASSLVSGDGETQYF.

The chain carries TRBV7-9 and TRBJ1-2; no clear D. Trimming stripped 1 base from V and 4 bases from J, with 7 bases between. Germline V lookup: CDR1 SEHNR, CDR2 FQNEAQ (reference sequence). The CDR3 loop spans 13 amino acids. This CDR3 reads CASSLGLSYGYTF. The DNA of the CDR3 is TGTGCCAGCAGCTTAGGACTGAGCTATGGCTACACCTTC.

This chain joins TRBV20-1 and TRBJ2-5; no definite D call. The CDR3 sequence is 14 residues long. The germline V gene encodes CDR1 DFQATT and CDR2 SNEGSKA (reference sequence). The V and J ends lost 6 bases and 2 bases respectively, with 16 bases between them. CDR3 in amino acids: CSAPPGWQQETQYF. The CDR3 DNA follows: TGCAGTGCCCCCCCCGGGTGGCAGCAAGAGACCCAGTACTTC.

In this sample, this clonotype turned up many times. The chain employs TRBV29-1 and TRBJ1-1; a weak D match, TRBD1 (6 bases). Trimming shortened V by 7 bases and J by 4 bases, and 16 bases separated the two germline ends. Germline V CDR1 and CDR2: SQVTM, ANQGSEA. This CDR3 has 13 amino acids. The CDR3 DNA reads TGCAGCGCGCACAGGGACATGGGCACTGAAGCTTTCTTT. Protein product: CSAHRDMGTEAFF.

The chain links TRBV20-1 to TRBJ1-4, with D perhaps matching TRBD1 (5 bases). Germline lookup yields CDR1 DFQATT and CDR2 SNEGSKA (reference sequence). Trimming left V 3 bases short and J 7 bases short, with 12 bases between. There are 13 residues in the CDR3. The CDR3 coding sequence is TGCAGTGCTAGGCCGGGACTAGGTGAAAAACTGTTTTTT. Its protein is CSARPGLGEKLFF.

This clonotype was detected many times. DNA of the CDR3: TGTGCCATCAGCACCCCGGGCAATGAGCAGTTCTTC. Translated, it gives CAISTPGNEQFF. J is TRBJ2-1 and V is TRBV10-3, with D uncertain. The CDR3 extends over 12 amino acids. Trimming took 6 bases from V and 6 from J, leaving 9 bases between them. CDR1 and CDR2 (germline): ENHRY, SYGVKD.

This clonotype was seen a handful of times. The chain is built from TRBV3-1 and TRBJ1-6; D is unclear. Per germline, CDR1 LGHDT and CDR2 YNNKEL (reference sequence). There are 15 residues in the CDR3. The V end was cut by 2 bases, the J end by 10 bases, with 15 bases between. CDR3 sequence: CASSQNEGGGSPLHF. CDR3 nucleotide sequence: TGTGCCAGCAGCCAAAACGAAGGAGGAGGCTCACCCCTCCACTTT.

The sample holds many counts of this clonotype. The rearrangement links TRBV5-1 to TRBJ2-5, with TRBD1 identical over 9 bases. Germline CDR1 and CDR2: SGHRS and YFSETQ. Trimming took 4 bases from V and 7 from J; bases not matched to a gene: 8. The CDR3 has 14 residues. The CDR3 DNA reads as TGCGCCAGCAGCCTAGGGACAGGGCAGGGGACCCAGTACTTC. Amino acid sequence: CASSLGTGQGTQYF.

CDR3 amino acids: CSVSRGGGAEAFF. CDR3 in DNA: TGCAGCGTTTCGAGGGGGGGCGGCGCTGAAGCTTTCTTT. The chain joins TRBV29-1 to TRBJ1-1; a possible D gene is TRBD1 (6 bases). CDR1 is SQVTM, CDR2 ANQGSEA, per germline. V shed 5 bases and J shed 6 bases, with 16 bases lying between them. The CDR3 extends over 13 amino acids.

The chain carries TRBV5-1 and TRBJ2-1, with TRBD2 identical over 7 bases. V was pared by 2 bases and J by 7 bases, with 18 bases of the junction left unmatched. Looked up from germline, CDR1 is SGHRS and CDR2 is YFSETQ. This CDR3 region has 18 residues. CDR3 amino acids: CASSFYRDYRSNGNEQFF. The CDR3, as DNA: TGCGCCAGCAGCTTCTACCGGGACTACCGATCTAACGGGAATGAGCAGTTCTTC.

In this sample, this clonotype turned up a few times. This chain connects TRBV10-3 to TRBJ2-5; 7 bases are shared with TRBD1. V shed 6 bases, J shed 0 bases, and the junction held 1 base outside the gene matches. Germline CDR1 reads ENHRY; CDR2 reads SYGVKD. This CDR3 region has 13 residues. For the CDR3, the DNA is TGTGCCATCAGCGGGACAGACCAAGAGACCCAGTACTTC. Translating gives CAISGTDQETQYF.

CDR3 in DNA: TGTGCCAGCAGAAAAGGCGGAACGGGGACTGAAGCTTTCTTT. Translation gives CASRKGGTGTEAFF. The chain employs TRBV6-2 or TRBV6-3 and TRBJ1-1; D remains ambiguous. V gave up 6 bases and J gave up 5 bases, with 16 bases separating them. The germline V gene has CDR1 MNHEY and CDR2 SVGEGT. CDR3 length: 14 residues.